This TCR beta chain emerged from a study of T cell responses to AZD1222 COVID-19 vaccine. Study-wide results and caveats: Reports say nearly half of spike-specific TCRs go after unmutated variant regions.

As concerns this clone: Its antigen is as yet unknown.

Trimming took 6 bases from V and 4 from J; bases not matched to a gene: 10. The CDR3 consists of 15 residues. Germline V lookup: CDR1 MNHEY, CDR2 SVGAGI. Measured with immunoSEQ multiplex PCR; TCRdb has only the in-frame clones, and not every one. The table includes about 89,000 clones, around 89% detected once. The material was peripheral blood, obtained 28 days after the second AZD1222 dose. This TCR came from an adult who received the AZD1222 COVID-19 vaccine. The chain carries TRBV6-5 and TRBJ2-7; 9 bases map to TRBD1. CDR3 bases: TGTGCCAGCAGCCACCGGGACAGGGTTAAGTACGAGCAGTACTTC. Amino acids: CASSHRDRVKYEQYF.